The T cell receptor beta chain under discussion was sequenced for a study of beta chain features in type 1 diabetes. Expressed TCRB transcripts were sequenced because the entire RNA isolate underwent reverse transcription. Here immunoSEQ multiplex PCR was the method, and the copy in TCRdb shows in-frame clones only, minus some. The data contain 640,000 or so clones, over 13% of them singletons. Trimming left V 9 bases short and J 2 bases short, with 14 bases between. Germline V gene data show CDR1 as MNHEY and CDR2 as SVGAGI. This CDR3 comprises 15 residues. The study, taken as a whole, reports: Cells carrying high TCR expression could end up over-represented when cDNA is sequenced. TCRB CDR3s from Type 1 diabetes patients were moderately but significantly shorter in all four CD4+ subsets. Reduced insertions and increased deletions marked VDJ junctions in type 1 diabetes patients.

Sampling consisted of one heparinised blood draw per donor, averaging around 100 mL. This clone was counted between two and nine times. Its specificity is unknown. The origin of this receptor is a man aged 18 to 29 with type 1 diabetes. Material for sequencing was naive CD4+ T cells from blood. The chain recombines TRBV6-5 with TRBJ2-6; D remains unclear. The CDR3 loop is CASRPHRTGANVLTF. DNA for the CDR3: TGTGCCAGTCGACCGCACCGAACTGGGGCCAACGTCCTGACTTTC.